The clone carrying this TCR beta chain was found a few times. Its cognate antigen is unknown. The sample belongs to a study of T cells in Graves' hyperthyroidism and ophthalmopathy. The CDR3 totals 15 residues. Germline lookup yields CDR1 MNHEY and CDR2 SMNVEV (reference sequence). Trimming shortened V by 8 bases and J by 2 bases, and 15 bases separated the two germline ends. Template material for amplifying TCR beta CDR3 regions consisted of RNA transcripts. A first-round RT-PCR of the TCR CDR3 used the HTBI primer set. MiXCR, applied by TCRdb to the multiplex PCR reads, yields one record per CDR3 protein. The sample has some 500,000 distinct CDR3 sequences; roughly 16% are singletons. Any patient presenting with uncontrolled infection, other autoimmune disease, pregnancy or lactation was left out. On the basis of clinical symptoms, serum thyroxine and TRAb, thyroid ultrasound and orbital computed tomography, diagnoses were made. Cells are PBMCs isolated from approximately 9.2 ml of fresh blood.

Findings and caveats of the study: Blood also contained most expanded thyroid clonotypes above 0.001.

The receptor was derived from a woman aged 25 to 45 with Graves' ophthalmopathy. Sequences were obtained from blood. The chain carries TRBV27 and TRBJ2-2; TRBD1 might be the D (6 bases). CDR3 nucleotide sequence: TGTGCCAGCCAGGGGCTCCCCCTCAACACCGGGGAGCTGTTTTTT. This codes for CASQGLPLNTGELFF.